The clone carrying this TCR beta chain was counted only a few times. Its antigen is as yet unknown. The source of the sample is a study of CD8+ T cells in alopecia areata. Extracted from the samples, RNA was reverse transcribed into cDNA to serve as the sequencing template. Clones were sequenced by immunoSEQ multiplex PCR, and TCRdb holds only the in-frame ones, with some missing. The sample comprises about 210,000 clones, more than 45% of which are singletons, and roughly 1.5% rests with the top ten. Regarding the study as a whole: Whether baseline CD8+ expansion is linked to response remains uncertain, given a single nonresponder. The study found higher clonality in lesional than normal scalp, especially in alopecia totalis/universalis.

Treatment denoted: oral pan-JAK inhibitor, 5-10 mg twice daily. The study team obtained lesional scalp punch biopsies and peripheral blood from alopecia areata patients. This CDR3 comprises 14 residues. Germline CDR1 SGHRS, CDR2 YFSETQ. V lost 6 bases to trimming and J lost 4 bases, with 13 bases between them. The receptor's source is a human donor with alopecia areata. The source was CD4+ T cells sorted from blood, collected at week 4, from a patient treated with tofacitinib. The gene calls are TRBV5-1 and TRBJ2-2; perhaps TRBD2 as D (5 bases). The DNA for the CDR3 is TGCGCCAGCAAGGGAGAAGGTGCCACCGGGGAGCTGTTTTTT. It translates to CASKGEGATGELFF.